This T cell receptor beta chain was identified during a study of T cell changes during pregnancy in multiple sclerosis. Trimming removed 4 bases from V and 7 bases from J, with 13 bases in between. The CDR3 loop spans 13 amino acids. Germline V CDR1 and CDR2: MNHNY, SVGAGI (reference sequence). TCRdb's table, derived via immunoSEQ multiplex PCR, lists solely in-frame clones and lacks some. The sample lists approximately 43,000 clones, approximately 81% occurring once. Here the sequenced sample was CD4+ T cells from peripheral blood mononuclear cells, taken before pregnancy. This receptor was identified in a female donor with multiple sclerosis, enrolled in a pregnancy study. This chain links TRBV6-6 with TRBJ1-2; D is unclear. CDR3 protein: CASSSQTDSGYTF. CDR3 coding DNA: TGTGCCAGCAGTTCCCAAACAGATTCTGGCTACACCTTC.